This T cell receptor (beta chain) originates from a study of cytomegalovirus exposure and HLA in healthy donors. Broader study findings: Some V segments could not be told apart, so they were left out, TRBV6-2 and TRBV6-3 among them. Within the data, a cluster of highly shared sequence variants was likely a sequencing artifact.

Germline assignment: CDR1 SGHDT and CDR2 YYEEEE. The CDR3 extends over 15 amino acids. The V and J ends lost 4 bases and 4 bases, in that order; junction bases with no gene match: 8. The PCR employed 60 Vbeta primers together with 13 Jbeta primers. The protocol was immunoSEQ multiplex PCR, while the TCRdb copy is restricted to in-frame clones and leaves out a portion. The table for this sample gives some 72,000 clones. Turning to this clone: As yet, its antigen is unknown.

Sequenced input: PBMCs. This TCR was recovered from a middle-aged man in good health and CMV-seronegative. The gene calls are TRBV5-6 and TRBJ1-2; the match to TRBD1 covers 9 bases. CDR3 sequence reads: CASSGRTGAIYGYTF. In nucleotides, the CDR3 is TGTGCCAGCAGCGGGAGGACAGGGGCCATCTATGGCTACACCTTC.